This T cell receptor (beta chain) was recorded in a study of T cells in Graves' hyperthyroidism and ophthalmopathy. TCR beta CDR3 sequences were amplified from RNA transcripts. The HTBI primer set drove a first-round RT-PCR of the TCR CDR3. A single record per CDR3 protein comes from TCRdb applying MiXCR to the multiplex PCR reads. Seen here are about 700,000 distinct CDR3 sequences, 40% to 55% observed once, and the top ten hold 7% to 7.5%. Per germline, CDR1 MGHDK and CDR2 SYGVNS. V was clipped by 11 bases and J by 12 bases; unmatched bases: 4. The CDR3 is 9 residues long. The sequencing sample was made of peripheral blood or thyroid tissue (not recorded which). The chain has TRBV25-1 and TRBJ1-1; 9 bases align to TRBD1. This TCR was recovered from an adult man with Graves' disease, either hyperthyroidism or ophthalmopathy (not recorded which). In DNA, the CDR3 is TGTGCCTGGGACAGGGACCCTTTCTTT. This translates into CAWDRDPFF.